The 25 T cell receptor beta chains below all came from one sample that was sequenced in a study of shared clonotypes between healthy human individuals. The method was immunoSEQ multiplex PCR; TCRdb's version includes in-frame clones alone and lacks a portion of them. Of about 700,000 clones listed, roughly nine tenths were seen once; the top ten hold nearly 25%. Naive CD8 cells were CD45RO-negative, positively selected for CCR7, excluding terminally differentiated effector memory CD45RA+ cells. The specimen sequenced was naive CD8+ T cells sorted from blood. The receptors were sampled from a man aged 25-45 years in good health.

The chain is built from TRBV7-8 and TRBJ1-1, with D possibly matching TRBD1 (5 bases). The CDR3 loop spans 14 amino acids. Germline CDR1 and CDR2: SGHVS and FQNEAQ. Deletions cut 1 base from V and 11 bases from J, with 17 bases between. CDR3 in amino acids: CASSLGGTTPAAFF. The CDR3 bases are TGTGCCAGCAGCTTAGGTGGGACCACCCCTGCGGCTTTCTTT.

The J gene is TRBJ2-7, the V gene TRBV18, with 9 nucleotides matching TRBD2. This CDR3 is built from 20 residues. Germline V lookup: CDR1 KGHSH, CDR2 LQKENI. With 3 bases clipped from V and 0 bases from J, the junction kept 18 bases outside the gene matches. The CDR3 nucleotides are TGTGCCAGCTCACCGGGGAGACCGGGACTAGCTCGACCCGGCTCCTACGAGCAGTACTTC. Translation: CASSPGRPGLARPGSYEQYF.

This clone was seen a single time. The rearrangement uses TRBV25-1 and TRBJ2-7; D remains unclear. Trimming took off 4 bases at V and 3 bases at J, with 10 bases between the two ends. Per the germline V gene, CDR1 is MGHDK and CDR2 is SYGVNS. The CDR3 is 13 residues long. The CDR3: CASSANGFYEQYF. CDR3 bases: TGTGCCAGCAGTGCTAACGGTTTCTACGAGCAGTACTTC.

As DNA, the CDR3 is TGCGCCAGCAGCCCCTCCCCTGCTAGCGGGAGGTCCCACGAGCAGTACTTC. It specifies CASSPSPASGRSHEQYF. J is TRBJ2-7 and V is TRBV4-1; 11 bases align to TRBD2. CDR1 and CDR2 from the germline V gene are MGHRA and YSYEKL. CDR3 length equals 17 residues. V shed 4 bases and J 5 bases; nucleotides not matched to a gene: 13.

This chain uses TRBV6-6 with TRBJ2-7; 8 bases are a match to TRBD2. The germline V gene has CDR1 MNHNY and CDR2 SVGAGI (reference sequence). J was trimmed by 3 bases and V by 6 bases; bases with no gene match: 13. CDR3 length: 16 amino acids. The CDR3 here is CASRTLAEGGFYEQYF. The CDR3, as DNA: TGTGCCAGCAGGACACTAGCGGAGGGAGGCTTCTACGAGCAGTACTTC.

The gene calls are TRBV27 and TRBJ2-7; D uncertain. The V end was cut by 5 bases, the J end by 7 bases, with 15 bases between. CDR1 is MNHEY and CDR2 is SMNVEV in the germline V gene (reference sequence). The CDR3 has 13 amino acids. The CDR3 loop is CASSPYTGLEQYF. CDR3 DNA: TGTGCCAGCAGTCCCTACACGGGCTTGGAGCAGTACTTC.

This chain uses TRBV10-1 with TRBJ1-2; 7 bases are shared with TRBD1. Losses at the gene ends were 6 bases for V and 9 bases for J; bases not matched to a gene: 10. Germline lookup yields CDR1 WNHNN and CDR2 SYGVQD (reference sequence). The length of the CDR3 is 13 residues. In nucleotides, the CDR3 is TGCGCCAGCAGCCTGACAGGGTCTGGGAGCTACACCTTC. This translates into CASSLTGSGSYTF.

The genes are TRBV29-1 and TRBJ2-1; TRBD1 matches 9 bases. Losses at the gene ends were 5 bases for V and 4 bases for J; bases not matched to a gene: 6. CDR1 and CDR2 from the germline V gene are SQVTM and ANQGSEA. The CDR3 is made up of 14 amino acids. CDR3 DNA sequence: TGCAGCGTTCCAACAGGGGGCGCTTACAATGAGCAGTTCTTC. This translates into CSVPTGGAYNEQFF.

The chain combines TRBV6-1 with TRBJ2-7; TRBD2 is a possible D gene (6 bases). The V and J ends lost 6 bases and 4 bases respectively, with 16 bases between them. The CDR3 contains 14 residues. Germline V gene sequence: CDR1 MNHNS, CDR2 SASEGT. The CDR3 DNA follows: TGTGCCAGCAGGGAGGGCCGGGGTGGTTACGAGCAGTACTTC. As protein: CASREGRGGYEQYF.

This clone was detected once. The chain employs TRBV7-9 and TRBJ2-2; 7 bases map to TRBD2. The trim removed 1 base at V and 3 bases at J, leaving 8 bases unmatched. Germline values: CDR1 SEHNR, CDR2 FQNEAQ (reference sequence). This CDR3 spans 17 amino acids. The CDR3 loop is CASSLVQRDPYTGELFF. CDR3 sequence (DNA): TGTGCCAGCAGCTTAGTCCAGCGGGATCCGTACACCGGGGAGCTGTTTTTT.

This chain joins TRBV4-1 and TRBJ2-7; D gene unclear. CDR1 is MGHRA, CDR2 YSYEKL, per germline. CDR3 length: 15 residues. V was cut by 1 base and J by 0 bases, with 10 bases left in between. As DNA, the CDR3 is TGCGCCAGCAGCCAAGTAATCGGAAGCTCCTACGAGCAGTACTTC. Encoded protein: CASSQVIGSSYEQYF.

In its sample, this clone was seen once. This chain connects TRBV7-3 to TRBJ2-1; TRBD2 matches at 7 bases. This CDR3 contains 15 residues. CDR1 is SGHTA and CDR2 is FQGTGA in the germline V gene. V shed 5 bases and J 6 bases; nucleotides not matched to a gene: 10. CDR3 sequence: CASSLIPGGPNEQFF. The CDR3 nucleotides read TGTGCCAGCAGCCTAATCCCGGGAGGCCCCAATGAGCAGTTCTTC.

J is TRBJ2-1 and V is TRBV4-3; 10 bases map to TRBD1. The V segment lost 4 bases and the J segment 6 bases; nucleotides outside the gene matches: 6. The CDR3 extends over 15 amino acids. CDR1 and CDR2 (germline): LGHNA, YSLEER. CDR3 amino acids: CASSLLRTGGNEQFF. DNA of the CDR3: TGCGCCAGCAGCCTCCTGAGGACAGGGGGCAATGAGCAGTTCTTC.

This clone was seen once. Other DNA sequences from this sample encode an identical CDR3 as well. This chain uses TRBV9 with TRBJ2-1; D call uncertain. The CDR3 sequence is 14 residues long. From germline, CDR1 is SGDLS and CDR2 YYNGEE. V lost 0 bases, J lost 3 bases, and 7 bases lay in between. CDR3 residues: CASSVGGSYNEQFF. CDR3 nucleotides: TGTGCCAGCAGCGTAGGCGGCAGCTACAATGAGCAGTTCTTC.

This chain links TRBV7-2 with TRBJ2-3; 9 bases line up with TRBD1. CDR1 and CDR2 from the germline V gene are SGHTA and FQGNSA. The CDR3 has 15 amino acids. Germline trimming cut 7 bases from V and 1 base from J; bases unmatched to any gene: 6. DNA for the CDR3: TGTGCCAGCACCCAAAGGACAGGGGGCACAGATACGCAGTATTTT. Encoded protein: CASTQRTGGTDTQYF.

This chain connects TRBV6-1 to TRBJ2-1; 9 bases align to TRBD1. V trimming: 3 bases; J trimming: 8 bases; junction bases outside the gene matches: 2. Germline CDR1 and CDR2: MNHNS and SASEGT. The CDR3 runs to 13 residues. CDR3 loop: CASSERTGDEQFF. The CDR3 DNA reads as TGTGCCAGCAGTGAGAGGACAGGGGATGAGCAGTTCTTC.

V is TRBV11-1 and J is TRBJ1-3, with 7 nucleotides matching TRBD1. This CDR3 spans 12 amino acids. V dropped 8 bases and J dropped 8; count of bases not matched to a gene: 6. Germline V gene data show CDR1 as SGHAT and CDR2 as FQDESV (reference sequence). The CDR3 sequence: CASGGTGDTIYF. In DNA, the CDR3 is TGTGCCAGCGGAGGAACAGGGGACACCATATATTTT. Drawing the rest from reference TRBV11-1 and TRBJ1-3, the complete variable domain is EAEVAQSPRYKITEKSQAVAFWCDPISGHATLYWYRQILGQGPELLVQFQDESVVDDSQLPKDRFSAERLKGVDSTLKIQPAELGDSAMYLCASGGTGDTIYFGEGSWLTVV.

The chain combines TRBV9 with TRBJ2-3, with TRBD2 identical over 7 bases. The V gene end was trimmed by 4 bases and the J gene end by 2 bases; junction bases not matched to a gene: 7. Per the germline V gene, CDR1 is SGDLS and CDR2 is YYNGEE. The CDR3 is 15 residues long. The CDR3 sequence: CASSPGLDLTDTQYF. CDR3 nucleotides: TGTGCCAGCAGCCCCGGACTAGACCTCACAGATACGCAGTATTTT.

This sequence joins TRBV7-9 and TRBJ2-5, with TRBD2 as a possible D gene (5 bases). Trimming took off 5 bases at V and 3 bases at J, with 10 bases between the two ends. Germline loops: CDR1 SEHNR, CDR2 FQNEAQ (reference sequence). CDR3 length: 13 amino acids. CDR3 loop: CASSLEEEETQYF. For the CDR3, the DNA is TGTGCCAGCAGCCTCGAGGAGGAAGAGACCCAGTACTTC.

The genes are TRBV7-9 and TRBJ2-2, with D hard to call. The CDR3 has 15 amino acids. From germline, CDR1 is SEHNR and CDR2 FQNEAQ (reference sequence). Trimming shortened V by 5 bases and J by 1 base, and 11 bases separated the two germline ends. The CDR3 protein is CASSGTQQNTGELFF. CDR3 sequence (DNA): TGTGCCAGCAGCGGAACTCAACAGAACACCGGGGAGCTGTTTTTT. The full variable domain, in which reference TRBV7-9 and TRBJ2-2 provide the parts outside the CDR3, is DTGVSQNPRHKITKRGQNVTFRCDPISEHNRLYWYRQTLGQGPEFLTYFQNEAQLEKSRLLSDRFSAERPKGSFSTLEIQRTEQGDSAMYLCASSGTQQNTGELFFGEGSRLTVL.

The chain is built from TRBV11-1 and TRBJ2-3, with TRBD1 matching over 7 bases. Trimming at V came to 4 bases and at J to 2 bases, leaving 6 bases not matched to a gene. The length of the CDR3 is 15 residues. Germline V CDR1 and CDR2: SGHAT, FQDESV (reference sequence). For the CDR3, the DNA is TGTGCCAGCAGCTCCTACAGGGGACCCACAGATACGCAGTATTTT. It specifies CASSSYRGPTDTQYF.

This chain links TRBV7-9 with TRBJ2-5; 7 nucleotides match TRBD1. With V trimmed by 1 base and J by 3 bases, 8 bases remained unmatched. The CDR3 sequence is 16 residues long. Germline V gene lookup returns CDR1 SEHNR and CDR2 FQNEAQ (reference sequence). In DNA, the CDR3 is TGTGCCAGCAGCTTAGTTGAGGGGGCCTTGAAAGAGACCCAGTACTTC. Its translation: CASSLVEGALKETQYF.

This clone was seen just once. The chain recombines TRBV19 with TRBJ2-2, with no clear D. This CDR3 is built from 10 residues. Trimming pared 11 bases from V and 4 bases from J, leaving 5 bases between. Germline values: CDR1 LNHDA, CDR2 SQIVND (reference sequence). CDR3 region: CASGTGELFF. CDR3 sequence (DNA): TGTGCCTCCGGCACCGGGGAGCTGTTTTTT.

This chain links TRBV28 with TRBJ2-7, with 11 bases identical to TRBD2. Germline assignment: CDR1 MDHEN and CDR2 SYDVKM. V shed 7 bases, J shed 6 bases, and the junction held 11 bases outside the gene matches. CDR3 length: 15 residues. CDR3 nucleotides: TGTGCCAGCAACAACATAGCGGGAGGGCCCCGCGAGCAGTACTTC. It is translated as CASNNIAGGPREQYF.

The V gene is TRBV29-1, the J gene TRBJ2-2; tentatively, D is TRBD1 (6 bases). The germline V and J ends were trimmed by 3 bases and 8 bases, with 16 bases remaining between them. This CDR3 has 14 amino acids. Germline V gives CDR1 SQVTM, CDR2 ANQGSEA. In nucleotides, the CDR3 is TGCAGCGTTGATGTCGGCAGGGGAGAGGGGGAGCTGTTTTTT. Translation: CSVDVGRGEGELFF.